A selection of T cell receptor beta chains follows, all from one sample in a study of monozygotic twins with inflammatory bowel disease. TCRdb reanalyzed the 5' RACE reads and collapses them to one entry per CDR3 protein, without DNA. The table for this sample gives nearly 450,000 distinct CDR3 sequences. What was sequenced was blood. These receptors originate from a human donor with ulcerative colitis or Crohn's disease, or a healthy co-twin of an affected twin (not recorded which). The CDR3 runs from the conserved cysteine through the conserved F or W. The order of the fields is CDR3 length, V gene, J gene, CDR3 protein.

12,TRBV20-1,TRBJ2-5,CSARAGGETQYF
14,TRBV7-9,TRBJ1-1,CASSPLDGNTEAFF
15,TRBV11-1,TRBJ2-2,CASSLGHPNTGELFF
13,TRBV20-1,TRBJ2-2,CSASPGLTGELFF
15,TRBV6-5,TRBJ1-2,CASSYGDRGRSGYTF
15,TRBV6-7,TRBJ2-3,CASSREDPSADTQYF
12,TRBV2,TRBJ1-5,CASDSPNQPQHF
15,TRBV7-2,TRBJ1-3,CASSLRTVTGNTIYF
13,TRBV12-3/TRBV12-4,TRBJ2-7,CASSLAPVAEQYF
14,TRBV12-3/TRBV12-4,TRBJ2-4,CASTDRVVKNIQYF
12,TRBV6-6,TRBJ2-1,CATGTLYNEQFF
18,TRBV4-3,TRBJ2-3,CASSQEGTSGSASDTHYF
12,TRBV5-1,TRBJ1-2,CASSRQNYGYTF
12,TRBV20-1,TRBJ2-5,CSVTGGRETQYF
14,TRBV6-6,TRBJ2-3,CASSRGGVTDTQYF
18,TRBV11-1,TRBJ2-5,CASSSTWDLGRGTETQYF
12,TRBV20-1,TRBJ1-2,CSARDPPDGYTF
14,TRBV5-1,TRBJ1-6,CASSLGQGGAPLHF
12,TRBV7-2,TRBJ2-1,CASSPDRGRQFF
12,TRBV18,TRBJ1-1,CASSPRYTEAFF
14,TRBV7-9,TRBJ2-1,CAKATGSSYNEQFF
14,TRBV24-1,TRBJ2-1,CATSEGQIYNEQFF
17,TRBV7-2,TRBJ2-7,CASIYSAGTHSSYEQYF
12,TRBV12-3/TRBV12-4,TRBJ1-1,CASSYTQLEAFF
13,TRBV6-5,TRBJ2-7,CASRNSNFYEQYF